The clone carrying this TCR beta chain showed up many times. Its specificity is unknown. As for the cDNA, it was generated by 5'RACE with 10-nucleotide random UMIs. A single record per CDR3 protein comes from TCRdb applying MiXCR to the 5' RACE reads. The sample yields roughly 90,000 distinct CDR3 sequences, roughly 3.3% seen once. This specimen comes from a study of neurological immune-mediated disorders. The CDR3 totals 14 residues. V was clipped by 6 bases and J by 3 bases, with 12 bases between them. In germline, CDR1 is KGHSH, CDR2 LQKENI. Study conclusions and caveats: Among 34 multiple sclerosis patients, phylogenetic grouping put the repertoires of 18 into a single related-CDR3 cluster, a possible signature. HTLV-1-associated myelopathy showed the most TCR clonal expansion; multiple sclerosis the least, below healthy controls.

This TCR was recovered from a woman in her fifties or sixties with multiple sclerosis. The chain has TRBV18 and TRBJ1-5; tentative D call: TRBD1 (6 bases). Sequencing was carried out using PBMCs. CDR3 region: CASSPGAVNQPQHF. In nucleotides, the CDR3 is TGTGCCAGCTCCCCAGGGGCGGTCAATCAGCCCCAGCATTTT.